A single sample gave rise to the 20 T cell receptor beta chains below, sequenced in a study of spatial heterogeneity in lung cancer. Points from the study as a whole: Expanded intratumoral alpha and beta TCR counts tracked tumor mutation counts.

Their antigen targets remain unknown. TCRdb ran MiXCR on the 5' RACE reads and lists one entry per CDR3 protein. The sample consists of some 16,000 distinct CDR3 sequences, around 6.8% of them appearing once. The time point is: sample taken at primary tumor resection. The sequencing used lung tumor tissue, collected at surgery. Every receptor here comes from a female donor with early-stage non-small cell lung cancer.

This rearrangement joins TRBV7-2 to TRBJ1-1; D is perhaps TRBD1 (6 bases). The ends were cut back, 3 bases at V and 10 bases at J, with 12 bases in the middle. Germline V CDR1 and CDR2: SGHTA, FQGNSA. CDR3 size: 12 residues. CDR3 in DNA: TGTGCCAGCAGCTTCCACAGGGAGGCAGCTTTCTTT. Its translation is CASSFHREAAFF.

The chain uses TRBV7-9 and TRBJ1-6; D may be TRBD1 (5 bases). Germline V gene sequence: CDR1 SEHNR, CDR2 FQNEAQ (reference sequence). V was pared by 10 bases and J by 5 bases, with 18 bases between. The CDR3 runs 15 residues. In DNA, the CDR3 is TGTGCCACCCAACCGGGGGGGGGGAATAATTCACCCCTCCACTTT. Translation gives CATQPGGGNNSPLHF. The full variable domain, completed using reference TRBV7-9 and TRBJ1-6, is DTGVSQNPRHKITKRGQNVTFRCDPISEHNRLYWYRQTLGQGPEFLTYFQNEAQLEKSRLLSDRFSAERPKGSFSTLEIQRTEQGDSAMYLCATQPGGGNNSPLHFGNGTRLTVT.

By proportion, this clonotype is medium-sized. The V gene is TRBV3-1, the J gene TRBJ2-7; D perhaps matches TRBD2 (7 bases). Germline CDR1 LGHDT, CDR2 YNNKEL (reference sequence). The V end was cut by 4 bases, the J end by 6 bases, with 19 bases between. The CDR3 spans 15 residues. The chain's CDR3 is CASSRGAGAFPEQYF. The CDR3 bases are TGTGCCAGCAGCCGAGGGGCGGGGGCTTTCCCCGAGCAGTACTTC.

The DNA for the CDR3 is TGCAGTGCCATCGGCTGGGCCTCCCCCACAGATACGCAGTATTTT. Its translation: CSAIGWASPTDTQYF. This chain uses TRBV20-1 with TRBJ2-3; D remains unclear. Germline CDR1 DFQATT, CDR2 SNEGSKA (reference sequence). V lost 6 bases to trimming and J lost 2 bases, with 18 bases between them. CDR3 length: 15 amino acids.

The CDR3 sequence is CASSQGGSAVNSPLHF. Here the CDR3 DNA reads TGTGCCAGCAGCCAAGGGGGGTCGGCAGTCAATTCACCCCTCCACTTT. This chain joins TRBV14 and TRBJ1-6; D may be TRBD1 (5 bases). Germline V gene data show CDR1 as SGHDN and CDR2 as FVKESK. Trimming took 1 base from V and 7 from J, leaving 14 bases between them. This CDR3 contains 16 residues.

This clonotype has only a few counts. The CDR3 region is CASSPDRGDLTFYNSPLHF. The CDR3 DNA reads as TGTGCCAGCTCACCGGACAGGGGCGACCTCACTTTCTATAATTCACCCCTCCACTTT. This rearrangement joins TRBV18 to TRBJ1-6; 9 bases map to TRBD1. Germline CDR1 reads KGHSH; CDR2 reads LQKENI. This CDR3 is 19 amino acids long. The V segment lost 3 bases and the J segment 3 bases; nucleotides outside the gene matches: 12.

The chain links TRBV7-3 to TRBJ2-3; 7 bases map to TRBD1. Germline V gene data show CDR1 as SGHTA and CDR2 as FQGTGA. The CDR3 sequence is 15 residues long. V was clipped by 5 bases and J by 2 bases; unmatched bases: 7. As DNA, the CDR3 is TGTGCCAGCAGCCCCAGGGGACAGTTCACAGATACGCAGTATTTT. Translation: CASSPRGQFTDTQYF.

This clonotype was recorded many times. The rearrangement uses TRBV3-1 and TRBJ1-3; D is ambiguous. CDR3 length: 14 amino acids. Germline CDR1 is LGHDT and CDR2 is YNNKEL (reference sequence). Trimming removed 2 bases from V and 1 base from J, with 6 bases in between. The CDR3 loop is CASSQPLSGNTIYF. The CDR3 nucleotides read TGTGCCAGCAGCCAACCGTTGTCTGGAAACACCATATATTTT.

On this clonotype itself: A read error may explain this, as a much larger clone is one base away. The chain links TRBV9 to TRBJ1-6; D might be TRBD1 (5 bases). This CDR3 is 17 amino acids long. Germline V gene sequence: CDR1 SGDLS, CDR2 YYNGEE. The CDR3 sequence is CASSGGSSWVVNSLLHF. The CDR3 DNA sequence: TGTGCCAGCAGCGGGGGGTCCTCCTGGGTTGTGAATTCACTCCTCCACTTT.

This clonotype was recorded many times. The gene calls are TRBV12-3 or TRBV12-4 and TRBJ1-6; D is unresolved. This CDR3 is built from 15 residues. The V end lost 6 bases, the J end lost 5 bases, and 14 bases lay between the germline ends. The CDR3 sequence is CASRLVQSNNSPLHF. The DNA for the CDR3 is TGTGCCAGCAGGCTCGTCCAATCCAATAATTCACCCCTCCACTTT.

This clonotype was seen only a few times. The chain links TRBV7-2 to TRBJ2-3; D perhaps matches TRBD1 (5 bases). CDR3 length: 15 amino acids. Trimming stripped 1 base from V and 0 bases from J, with 8 bases between. Germline loops: CDR1 SGHTA, CDR2 FQGNSA. The CDR3 nucleotides read TGTGCCAGCAGCTTAGAAGGGGCTAGCACAGATACGCAGTATTTT. Residues: CASSLEGASTDTQYF.

Note on this clonotype: A much larger clonotype is one base distant, so this may be a read error. J is TRBJ2-3 and V is TRBV5-1; D is possibly TRBD2 (6 bases). Germline-derived CDR1 and CDR2 are SGHRS and YFSETQ. This CDR3 region has 16 residues. CDR3 coding DNA: TGCACCAGCAGCCCCAGTCTCCGGGGGAGCACAGATACGCAGTATTTT. Encoded protein: CTSSPSLRGSTDTQYF.

This clonotype was observed a few times. V usage is TRBV5-1 and J usage is TRBJ1-2, with TRBD1 as a possible D gene (5 bases). This CDR3 region has 13 residues. Germline loops: CDR1 SGHRS, CDR2 YFSETQ. V was shortened by 4 bases and J by 7 bases, with 14 bases between the two germline ends. Here the CDR3 DNA reads TGCGCCAGCAGCCCTGGGGGGGTCTCTGGCTACACCTTC. Encoded protein: CASSPGGVSGYTF. Combining the CDR3 with reference TRBV5-1 and TRBJ1-2 gives the whole variable domain KAGVTQTPRYLIKTRGQQVTLSCSPISGHRSVSWYQQTPGQGLQFLFEYFSETQRNKGNFPGRFSGRQFSNSRSEMNVSTLELGDSALYLCASSPGGVSGYTFGSGTRLTVV.

Comment on this clonotype: One base away lies a much larger clone, so this may be a sequencing read error. This chain links TRBV5-5 with TRBJ1-4, with D tentatively TRBD1 (5 bases). There are 13 residues in the CDR3. V was pared by 3 bases and J by 7 bases, with 10 bases between. Per the germline V gene, CDR1 is SGHKS and CDR2 is YYEKEE (reference sequence). CDR3 region: CASSSRGVEKLFF. CDR3 coding DNA: TGTGCCAGCAGCTCAAGGGGTGTTGAAAAACTGTTTTTT.

The gene calls are TRBV5-4 and TRBJ2-3; the match to TRBD2 covers 8 bases. This CDR3 is built from 16 residues. V was clipped by 2 bases and J by 2 bases; unmatched bases: 7. Germline V gene sequence: CDR1 SGHNT, CDR2 YYREEE (reference sequence). For the CDR3, the DNA is TGTGCCAGCAGCTTTTGGCGGGGGGACTACACAGATACGCAGTATTTT. Residues: CASSFWRGDYTDTQYF.

The table lists this clonotype with many counts. The chain carries TRBV12-3 or TRBV12-4 and TRBJ1-5; a possible D gene is TRBD1 (5 bases). The CDR3 runs 15 residues. The V and J ends lost 6 bases and 7 bases respectively, with 19 bases between them. The CDR3 DNA sequence: TGTGCCAGCAGCCTAAGGGGAGGGCAGGGACAGCCCCAGCATTTT. It specifies CASSLRGGQGQPQHF.

This clonotype appeared many times. The rearrangement links TRBV29-1 to TRBJ1-2; D unresolved. V gave up 4 bases and J gave up 6 bases, with 12 bases separating them. The CDR3 totals 12 residues. Germline V CDR1 and CDR2: SQVTM, ANQGSEA. CDR3 sequence (DNA): TGCAGCGTTGTTTCCAGCTTTAATGGCTACACCTTC. It is translated as CSVVSSFNGYTF.

This clonotype was recorded many times. The rearrangement links TRBV7-7 to TRBJ2-7; possible D gene TRBD1, 6 bases. The CDR3 is 15 residues long. The germline V and J ends were trimmed by 4 bases and 2 bases, with 15 bases remaining between them. Germline values: CDR1 SSHAT, CDR2 FNYEAQ (reference sequence). CDR3: CASSYTYRVTYEQYF. CDR3 DNA: TGTGCCAGCAGCTACACGTACAGGGTTACCTACGAGCAGTACTTC.

The chain recombines TRBV5-6 with TRBJ1-2, with a weak D call TRBD1 (5 bases). There are 16 residues in the CDR3. Germline V gives CDR1 SGHDT, CDR2 YYEEEE. Trimming removed 4 bases from V and 1 base from J, with 17 bases in between. The CDR3 nucleotides are TGTGCCAGCAGCCCCCCCCGAGGGGAATATAACTATGGCTACACCTTC. Its translation: CASSPPRGEYNYGYTF. Together with reference TRBV5-6 and TRBJ1-2, the CDR3 gives the full variable domain: DAGVTQSPTHLIKTRGQQVTLRCSPKSGHDTVSWYQQALGQGPQFIFQYYEEEERQRGNFPDRFSGHQFPNYSSELNVNALLLGDSALYLCASSPPRGEYNYGYTFGSGTRLTVV.

This chain links TRBV20-1 with TRBJ1-1; D possibly corresponds to TRBD1 (5 bases). Germline assignment: CDR1 DFQATT and CDR2 SNEGSKA (reference sequence). Trimming removed 6 bases at V and 8 bases at J, with 19 bases between. The CDR3 sequence is 13 residues long. CDR3: CSALGGGVGEAFF. In nucleotides, the CDR3 is TGCAGTGCCCTTGGGGGTGGGGTAGGAGAAGCTTTCTTT.